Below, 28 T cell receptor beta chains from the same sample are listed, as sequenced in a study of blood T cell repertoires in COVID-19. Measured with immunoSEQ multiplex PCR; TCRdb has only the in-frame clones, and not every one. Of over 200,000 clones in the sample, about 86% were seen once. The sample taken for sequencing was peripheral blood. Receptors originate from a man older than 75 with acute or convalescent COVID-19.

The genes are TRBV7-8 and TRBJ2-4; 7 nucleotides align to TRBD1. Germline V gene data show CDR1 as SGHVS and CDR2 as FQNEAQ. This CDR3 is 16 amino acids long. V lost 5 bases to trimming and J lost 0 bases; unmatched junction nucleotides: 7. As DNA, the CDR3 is TGTGCCAGCAGCCCACCGACAGGGAGAGCCAAAAACATTCAGTACTTC. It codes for CASSPPTGRAKNIQYF.

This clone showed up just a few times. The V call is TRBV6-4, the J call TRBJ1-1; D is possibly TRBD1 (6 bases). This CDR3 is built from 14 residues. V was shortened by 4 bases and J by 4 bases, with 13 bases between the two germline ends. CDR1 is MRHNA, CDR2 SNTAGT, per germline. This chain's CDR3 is CASSATGSATEAFF. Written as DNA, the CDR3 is TGTGCCAGCAGTGCCACAGGGTCGGCCACTGAAGCTTTCTTT.

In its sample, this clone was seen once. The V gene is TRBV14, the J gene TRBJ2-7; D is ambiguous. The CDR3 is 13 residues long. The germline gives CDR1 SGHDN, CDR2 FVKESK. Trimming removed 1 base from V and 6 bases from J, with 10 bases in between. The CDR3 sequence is CASSQGLPVEQYF. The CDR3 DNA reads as TGTGCCAGCAGCCAAGGGTTACCAGTCGAGCAGTACTTC.

The CDR3 nucleotides read TGTGCCAGCGCGGGACCCGGGACTTTCCAAGAGACCCAGTACTTC. Protein product: CASAGPGTFQETQYF. The J gene is TRBJ2-5, the V gene TRBV28; perhaps TRBD2 as D (6 bases). Trimming shortened V by 8 bases and J by 1 base, and 17 bases separated the two germline ends. The CDR3 length is 15 residues. Germline values: CDR1 MDHEN, CDR2 SYDVKM.

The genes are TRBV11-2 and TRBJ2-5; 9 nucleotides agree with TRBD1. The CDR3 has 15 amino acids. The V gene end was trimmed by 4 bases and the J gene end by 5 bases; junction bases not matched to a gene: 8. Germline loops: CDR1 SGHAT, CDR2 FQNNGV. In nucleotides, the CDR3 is TGTGCCAGCAGCTCCCGGACAGGGGTGTGGGAGACCCAGTACTTC. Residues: CASSSRTGVWETQYF.

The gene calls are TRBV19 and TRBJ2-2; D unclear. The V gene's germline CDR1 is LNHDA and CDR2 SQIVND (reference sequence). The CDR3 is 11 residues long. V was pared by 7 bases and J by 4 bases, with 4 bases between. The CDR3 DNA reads TGTGCCAGTATCGGCACCGGGGAGCTGTTTTTT. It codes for CASIGTGELFF. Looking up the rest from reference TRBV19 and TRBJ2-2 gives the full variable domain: DGGITQSPKYLFRKEGQNVTLSCEQNLNHDAMYWYRQDPGQGLRLIYYSQIVNDFQKGDIAEGYSVSREKKESFPLTVTSAQKNPTAFYLCASIGTGELFFGEGSRLTVL.

CDR3: CASSLRTTITYEQYF. DNA of the CDR3: TGTGCCAGCAGCCTACGGACTACTATAACCTACGAGCAGTACTTC. V usage is TRBV7-2 and J usage is TRBJ2-7; perhaps TRBD2 as D (6 bases). The V gene's germline CDR1 is SGHTA and CDR2 FQGNSA. Trimming removed 5 bases from V and 2 bases from J, with 16 bases in between. The CDR3 contains 15 residues.

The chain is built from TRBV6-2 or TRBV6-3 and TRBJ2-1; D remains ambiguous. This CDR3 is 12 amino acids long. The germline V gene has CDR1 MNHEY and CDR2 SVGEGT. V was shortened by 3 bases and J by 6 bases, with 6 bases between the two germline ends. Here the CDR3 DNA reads TGTGCCAGCAGTTATCTCTCCAATGAGCAGTTCTTC. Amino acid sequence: CASSYLSNEQFF.

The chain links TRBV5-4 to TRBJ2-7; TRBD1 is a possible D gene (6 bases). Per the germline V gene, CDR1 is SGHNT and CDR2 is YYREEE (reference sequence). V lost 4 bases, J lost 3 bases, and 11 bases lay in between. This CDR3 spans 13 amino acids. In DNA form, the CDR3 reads TGTGCCAGCAGCGAGGGACAAGACTACGAGCAGTACTTC. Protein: CASSEGQDYEQYF. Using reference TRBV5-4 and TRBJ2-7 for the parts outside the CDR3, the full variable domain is ETGVTQSPTHLIKTRGQQVTLRCSSQSGHNTVSWYQQALGQGPQFIFQYYREEENGRGNFPPRFSGLQFPNYSSELNVNALELDDSALYLCASSEGQDYEQYFGPGTRLTVT.

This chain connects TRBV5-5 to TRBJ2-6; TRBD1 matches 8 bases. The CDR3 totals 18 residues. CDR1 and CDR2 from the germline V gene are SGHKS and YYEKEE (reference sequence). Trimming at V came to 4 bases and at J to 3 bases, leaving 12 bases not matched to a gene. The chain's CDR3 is CASSATGTGLLGANVLTF. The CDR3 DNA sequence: TGTGCCAGCAGCGCCACCGGGACAGGCCTTCTTGGGGCCAACGTCCTGACTTTC.

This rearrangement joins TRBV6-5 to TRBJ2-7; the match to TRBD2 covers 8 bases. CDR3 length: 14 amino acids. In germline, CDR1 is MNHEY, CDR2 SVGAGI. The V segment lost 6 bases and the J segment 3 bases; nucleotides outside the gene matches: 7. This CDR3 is CASRPGTSIYEQYF. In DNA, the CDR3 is TGTGCCAGCAGACCCGGGACTAGTATCTACGAGCAGTACTTC.

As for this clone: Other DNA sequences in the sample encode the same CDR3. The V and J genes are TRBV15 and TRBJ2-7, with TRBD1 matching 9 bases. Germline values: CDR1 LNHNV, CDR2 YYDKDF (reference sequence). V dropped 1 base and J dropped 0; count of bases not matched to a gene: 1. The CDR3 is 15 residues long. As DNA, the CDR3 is TGTGCCACCAGCAGAGTGACAGGGGGCTCCTACGAGCAGTACTTC. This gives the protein CATSRVTGGSYEQYF.

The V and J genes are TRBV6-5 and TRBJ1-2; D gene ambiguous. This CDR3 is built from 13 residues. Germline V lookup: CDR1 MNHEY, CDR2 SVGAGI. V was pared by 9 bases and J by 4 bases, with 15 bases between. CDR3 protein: CASLWLVSYGYTF. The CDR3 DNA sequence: TGTGCCAGTCTCTGGCTGGTCAGCTATGGCTACACCTTC.

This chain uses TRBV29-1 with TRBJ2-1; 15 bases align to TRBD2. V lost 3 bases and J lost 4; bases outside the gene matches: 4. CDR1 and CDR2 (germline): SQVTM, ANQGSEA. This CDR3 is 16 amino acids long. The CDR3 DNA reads TGCAGCGTTGACTGGGGGACTAGCGGGAGGTACAATGAGCAGTTCTTC. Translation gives CSVDWGTSGRYNEQFF.

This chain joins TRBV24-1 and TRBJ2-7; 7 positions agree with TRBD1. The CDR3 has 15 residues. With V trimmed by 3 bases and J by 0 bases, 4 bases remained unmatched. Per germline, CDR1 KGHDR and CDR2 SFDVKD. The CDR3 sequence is CATSDADRASYEQYF. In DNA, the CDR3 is TGTGCCACCAGTGATGCAGACAGGGCCTCCTACGAGCAGTACTTC.

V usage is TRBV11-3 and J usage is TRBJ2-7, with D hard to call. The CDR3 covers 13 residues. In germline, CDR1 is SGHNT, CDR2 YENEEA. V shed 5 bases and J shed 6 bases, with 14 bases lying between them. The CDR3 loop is CASSGSRFGEQYF. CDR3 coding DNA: TGTGCCAGCAGCGGCTCGCGGTTCGGCGAGCAGTACTTC.

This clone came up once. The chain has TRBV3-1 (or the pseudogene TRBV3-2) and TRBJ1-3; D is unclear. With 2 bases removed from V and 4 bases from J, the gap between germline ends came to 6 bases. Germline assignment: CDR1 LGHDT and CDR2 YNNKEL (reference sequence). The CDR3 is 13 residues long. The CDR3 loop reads CASSQTIGNTIYF. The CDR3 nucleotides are TGTGCCAGCAGCCAAACAATCGGAAACACCATATATTTT.

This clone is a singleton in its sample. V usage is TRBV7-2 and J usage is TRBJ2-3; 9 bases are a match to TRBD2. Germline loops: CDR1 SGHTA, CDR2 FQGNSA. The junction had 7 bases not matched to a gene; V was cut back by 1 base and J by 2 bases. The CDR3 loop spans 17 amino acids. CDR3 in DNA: TGTGCCAGCAGCTTAGTCGAGGCGGGGGGGCCCACAGATACGCAGTATTTT. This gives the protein CASSLVEAGGPTDTQYF.

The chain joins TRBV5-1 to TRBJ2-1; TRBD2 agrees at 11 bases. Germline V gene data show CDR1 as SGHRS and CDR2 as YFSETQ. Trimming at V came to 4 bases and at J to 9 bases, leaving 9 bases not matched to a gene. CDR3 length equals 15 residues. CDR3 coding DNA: TGCGCCAGCAGCCCCGGGCTAGCGGGAGGAAGTGAGCAGTTCTTC. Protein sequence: CASSPGLAGGSEQFF.

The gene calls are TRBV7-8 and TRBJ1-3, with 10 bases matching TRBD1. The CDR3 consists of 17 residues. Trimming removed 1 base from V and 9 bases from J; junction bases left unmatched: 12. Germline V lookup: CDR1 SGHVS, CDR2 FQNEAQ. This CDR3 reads CASSLGGLGQGSGTIYF. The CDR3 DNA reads TGTGCCAGCAGCTTAGGCGGTCTGGGACAGGGGTCGGGCACCATATATTTT.

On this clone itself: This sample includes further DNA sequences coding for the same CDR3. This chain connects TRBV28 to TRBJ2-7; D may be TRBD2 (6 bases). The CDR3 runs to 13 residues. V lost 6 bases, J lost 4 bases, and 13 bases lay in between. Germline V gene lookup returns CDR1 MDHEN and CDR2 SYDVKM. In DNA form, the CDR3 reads TGTGCCAGCAGGCCCGGGGGAGTATACGAGCAGTACTTC. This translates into CASRPGGVYEQYF.

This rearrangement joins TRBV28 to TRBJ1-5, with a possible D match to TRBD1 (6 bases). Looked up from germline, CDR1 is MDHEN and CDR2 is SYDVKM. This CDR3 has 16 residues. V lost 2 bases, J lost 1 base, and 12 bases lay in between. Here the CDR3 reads CASSLQQGGSNQPQHF. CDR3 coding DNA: TGTGCCAGCAGTTTACAACAGGGCGGGAGCAATCAGCCCCAGCATTTT.

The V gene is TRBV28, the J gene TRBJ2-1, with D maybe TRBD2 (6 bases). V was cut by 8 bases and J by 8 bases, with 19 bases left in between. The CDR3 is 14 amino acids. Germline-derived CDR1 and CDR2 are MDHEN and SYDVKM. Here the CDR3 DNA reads TGTGCCAGCCGCCAAGGAGGGGTGGTGGATGAGCAGTTCTTC. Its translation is CASRQGGVVDEQFF.

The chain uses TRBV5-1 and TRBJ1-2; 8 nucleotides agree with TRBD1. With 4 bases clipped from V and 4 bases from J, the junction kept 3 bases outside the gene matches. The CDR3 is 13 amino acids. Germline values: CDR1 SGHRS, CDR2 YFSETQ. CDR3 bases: TGCGCCAGCAGCCAGGGGGCGAGCTATGGCTACACCTTC. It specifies CASSQGASYGYTF.

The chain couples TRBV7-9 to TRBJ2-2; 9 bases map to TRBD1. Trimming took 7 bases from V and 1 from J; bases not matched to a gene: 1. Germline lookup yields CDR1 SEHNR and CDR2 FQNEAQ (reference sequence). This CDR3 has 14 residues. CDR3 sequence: CASKGQGNTGELFF. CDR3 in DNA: TGTGCCAGCAAGGGACAGGGGAACACCGGGGAGCTGTTTTTT. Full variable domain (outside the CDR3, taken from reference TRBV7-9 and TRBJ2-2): DTGVSQNPRHKITKRGQNVTFRCDPISEHNRLYWYRQTLGQGPEFLTYFQNEAQLEKSRLLSDRFSAERPKGSFSTLEIQRTEQGDSAMYLCASKGQGNTGELFFGEGSRLTVL.

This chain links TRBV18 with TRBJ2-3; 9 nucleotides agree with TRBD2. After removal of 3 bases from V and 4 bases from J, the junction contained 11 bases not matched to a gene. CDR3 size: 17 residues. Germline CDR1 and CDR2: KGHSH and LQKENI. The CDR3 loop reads CASSPYLASGVADTQYF. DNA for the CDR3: TGTGCCAGCTCACCTTATCTTGCTAGCGGGGTGGCAGATACGCAGTATTTT.

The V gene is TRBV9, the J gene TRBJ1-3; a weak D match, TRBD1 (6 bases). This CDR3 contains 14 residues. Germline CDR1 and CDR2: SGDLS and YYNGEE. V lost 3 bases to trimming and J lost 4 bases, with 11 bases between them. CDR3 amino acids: CASSAPGVGNTIYF. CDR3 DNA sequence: TGTGCCAGCAGCGCCCCAGGGGTGGGAAACACCATATATTTT.

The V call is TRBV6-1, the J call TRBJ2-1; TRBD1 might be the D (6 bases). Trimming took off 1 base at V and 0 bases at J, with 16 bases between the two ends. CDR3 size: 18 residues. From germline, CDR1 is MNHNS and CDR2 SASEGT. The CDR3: CASSEGGGDTRSYNEQFF. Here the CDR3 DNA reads TGTGCCAGCAGTGAAGGTGGTGGGGACACACGCTCCTACAATGAGCAGTTCTTC.